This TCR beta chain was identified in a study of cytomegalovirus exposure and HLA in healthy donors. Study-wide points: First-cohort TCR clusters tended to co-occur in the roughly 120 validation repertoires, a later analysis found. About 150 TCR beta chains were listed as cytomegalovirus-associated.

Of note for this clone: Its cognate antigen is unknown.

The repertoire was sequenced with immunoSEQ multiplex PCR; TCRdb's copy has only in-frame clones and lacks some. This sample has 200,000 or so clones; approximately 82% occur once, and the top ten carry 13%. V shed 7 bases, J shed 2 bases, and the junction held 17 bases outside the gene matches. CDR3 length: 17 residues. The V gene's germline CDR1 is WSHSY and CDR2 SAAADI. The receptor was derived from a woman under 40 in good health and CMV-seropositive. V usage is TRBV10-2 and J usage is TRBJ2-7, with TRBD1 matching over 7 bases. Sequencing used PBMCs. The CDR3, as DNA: TGCGCCAGCAATTTGGACAGGTCGGCCTCCCTCGCCTACGAGCAGTACTTC. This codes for CASNLDRSASLAYEQYF.